Following are 20 T cell receptor beta chains from one sample sequenced in a study of response to subunit inactivated influenza vaccine. Using its own MiXCR run on the RT-PCR reads, TCRdb lists one record per CDR3 protein. The sample lists about 500,000 distinct CDR3 sequences, roughly 13% occurring once. Source: PBMCs from blood, taken 40 to 50 days after vaccination. The receptors shown here come from a man aged 50 to 60 who received an inactivated influenza vaccine.

V usage is TRBV12-3 or TRBV12-4 and J usage is TRBJ2-5, with no clear D. The CDR3 is 14 amino acids. V gave up 1 base and J gave up 2 bases, with 8 bases separating them. CDR3 coding DNA: TGTGCCAGCAGTTTAGGTGTCAATCAAGAGACCCAGTACTTC. It is translated as CASSLGVNQETQYF.

The chain links TRBV6-1 to TRBJ2-7, with D maybe TRBD2 (6 bases). Between the trimmed V and J ends, which lost 2 bases and 0 bases, there was a span of 11 bases. This CDR3 is built from 15 residues. Looked up from germline, CDR1 is MNHNS and CDR2 is SASEGT. The CDR3 DNA is TGTGCCAGCAGTGAATCTTTGCGGGGCTCCTACGAGCAGTACTTC. This encodes CASSESLRGSYEQYF.

The chain has TRBV11-2 and TRBJ2-1; no clear D. Germline CDR1 is SGHAT and CDR2 is FQNNGV. This CDR3 contains 12 residues. Trimming cost V 8 bases and J 6 bases, with 11 bases left between them. The chain's CDR3 is CASSELVNEQFF. The DNA for the CDR3 is TGTGCCAGCTCGGAGCTAGTCAATGAGCAGTTCTTC.

The chain joins TRBV7-9 to TRBJ2-3; no reliable D call. V gave up 2 bases and J gave up 2 bases, with 8 bases separating them. The CDR3 has 14 amino acids. Germline CDR1 SEHNR, CDR2 FQNEAQ (reference sequence). CDR3 nucleotides: TGTGCCAGCAGCTTAACAAGTGACACAGATACGCAGTATTTT. Its translation is CASSLTSDTDTQYF. The full variable domain, in which reference TRBV7-9 and TRBJ2-3 provide the parts outside the CDR3, is DTGVSQNPRHKITKRGQNVTFRCDPISEHNRLYWYRQTLGQGPEFLTYFQNEAQLEKSRLLSDRFSAERPKGSFSTLEIQRTEQGDSAMYLCASSLTSDTDTQYFGPGTRLTVL.

V gene TRBV10-3 combines with J gene TRBJ2-1; TRBD2 matches at 11 bases. Unmatched junction bases numbered 6, after V lost 4 bases and J lost 7 bases. CDR3 size: 15 residues. Looked up from germline, CDR1 is ENHRY and CDR2 is SYGVKD. The CDR3 region is CAISGTSGSKNEQFF. CDR3 DNA sequence: TGTGCCATCAGTGGAACTAGCGGGAGTAAAAATGAGCAGTTCTTC.

The V and J genes are TRBV12-3 or TRBV12-4 and TRBJ2-1; D may be TRBD1 (6 bases). Trimming cost V 3 bases and J 7 bases, with 16 bases left between them. The CDR3 spans 15 residues. CDR3 region: CASSFEPGVKNEQFF. The CDR3 DNA follows: TGTGCCAGCAGTTTTGAACCAGGGGTGAAGAATGAGCAGTTCTTC.

V and J are TRBV20-1 and TRBJ1-5; D possibly corresponds to TRBD1 (5 bases). Trimming left V 6 bases short and J 1 base short, with 13 bases between. The germline V gene encodes CDR1 DFQATT and CDR2 SNEGSKA (reference sequence). The CDR3 totals 14 residues. CDR3 nucleotides: TGCAGTGCCCGGCCCCAGGGCAGCAATCAGCCCCAGCATTTT. It encodes CSARPQGSNQPQHF.

This clonotype has ten or more counts. The DNA of the CDR3 is TGTGCCAGCAGTATCTCCCAGGGCGGGGGTGAGACCCAGTACTTC. Encoded protein: CASSISQGGGETQYF. The chain uses TRBV12-3 or TRBV12-4 and TRBJ2-5; 7 positions match TRBD2. The CDR3 is 15 residues long. V was clipped by 5 bases and J by 5 bases; unmatched bases: 11.

This clonotype was counted at least ten times. This rearrangement joins TRBV7-2 to TRBJ2-7; D is uncertain. This CDR3 has 12 amino acids. Trimming took 1 base from V and 7 from J, leaving 8 bases between them. Germline CDR1 is SGHTA and CDR2 is FQGNSA. CDR3 bases: TGTGCCAGCAGCTTAGGGGTAGGGGAGCAGTACTTC. Amino acid sequence: CASSLGVGEQYF.

This clonotype was seen a handful of times. V gene TRBV7-8 combines with J gene TRBJ2-7; perhaps TRBD1 as D (5 bases). V lost 5 bases, J lost 7 bases, and 21 bases lay in between. Germline V gene data show CDR1 as SGHVS and CDR2 as FQNEAQ. The CDR3 sequence is 15 residues long. In DNA form, the CDR3 reads TGTGCCAGCAGCGAAAGTTCATCAGGGTACTGGGAGCAGTACTTC. This translates into CASSESSSGYWEQYF.

The chain joins TRBV20-1 to TRBJ2-7, with 14 bases matching TRBD2. The trim removed 6 bases at V and 0 bases at J, leaving 10 bases unmatched. Germline CDR1 DFQATT, CDR2 SNEGSKA (reference sequence). The CDR3 covers 17 residues. The CDR3 DNA is TGCAGTGCGCTACGGACTAGCGGGAGGCTAAGCTCCTACGAGCAGTACTTC. Encoded protein: CSALRTSGRLSSYEQYF.

In its sample, this clonotype was seen many times. The chain joins TRBV7-8 to TRBJ2-7; TRBD1 might be the D (6 bases). Trimming removed 4 bases at V and 3 bases at J, with 10 bases between. This CDR3 is built from 13 residues. The germline V gene encodes CDR1 SGHVS and CDR2 FQNEAQ. The CDR3 spells CASSSRGGYEQYF. The CDR3 region has the DNA TGTGCCAGCAGCTCCAGAGGGGGCTACGAGCAGTACTTC.

This clonotype was seen only a few times. The chain links TRBV24-1 to TRBJ2-1, with D hard to call. The ends were cut back, 5 bases at V and 8 bases at J, with 9 bases in the middle. Germline loops: CDR1 KGHDR, CDR2 SFDVKD. The CDR3 runs to 12 residues. For the CDR3, the DNA is TGTGCCACCAGTGTGGATGGGCATGAGCAGTTCTTC. Amino acids: CATSVDGHEQFF.

At least ten counts were recorded for this clonotype. This chain connects TRBV5-8 to TRBJ1-1; D unresolved. Trimming stripped 7 bases from V and 1 base from J, with 8 bases between. CDR3 size: 12 residues. Germline V gives CDR1 SGHTS, CDR2 YDEGEE. The CDR3 loop is CASRWGNTEAFF. The CDR3 DNA sequence: TGTGCCAGCCGATGGGGGAACACTGAAGCTTTCTTT.

This clonotype appeared once. The chain is built from TRBV24-1 and TRBJ2-1, with D uncertain. Looked up from germline, CDR1 is KGHDR and CDR2 is SFDVKD. V gave up 2 bases and J gave up 10 bases, with 5 bases separating them. The CDR3 covers 11 residues. The CDR3 protein is CATSDYREQFF. CDR3 bases: TGTGCCACCAGTGATTACCGCGAGCAGTTCTTC.

The chain recombines TRBV4-3 with TRBJ2-5; maybe TRBD1 (5 bases). V was trimmed by 2 bases and J by 4 bases, leaving 17 bases between them. Looked up from germline, CDR1 is LGHNA and CDR2 is YSLEER. The CDR3 has 16 amino acids. The CDR3 region has the DNA TGCGCCAGCAGCCAAAATGGGGCAGGGATTTCAGAGACCCAGTACTTC. Residues: CASSQNGAGISETQYF.

This clonotype was found a few times. The chain carries TRBV4-2 and TRBJ2-1; D is perhaps TRBD1 or TRBD2 (5 bases each). The V gene's germline CDR1 is LGHNA and CDR2 YNFKEQ. CDR3 length: 14 residues. V lost 5 bases, J lost 7 bases, and 15 bases lay in between. This chain's CDR3 is CASSDVGTANEQFF. The CDR3, as DNA: TGTGCCAGCAGCGATGTCGGGACCGCAAATGAGCAGTTCTTC.

This clonotype came up many times. The chain's CDR3 is CSAKRRGRVEETQYF. In DNA, the CDR3 is TGCAGTGCAAAACGCAGGGGGCGGGTGGAAGAGACCCAGTACTTC. V gene TRBV20-1 combines with J gene TRBJ2-5, with 8 bases identical to TRBD1. With 6 bases clipped from V and 3 bases from J, the junction kept 12 bases outside the gene matches. CDR1 is DFQATT and CDR2 is SNEGSKA in the germline V gene (reference sequence). There are 15 residues in the CDR3.

The V call is TRBV24-1, the J call TRBJ2-5; D possibly matches TRBD1 or TRBD2 (5 bases each). Germline CDR1 and CDR2: KGHDR and SFDVKD. The length of the CDR3 is 13 residues. Trimming shortened V by 9 bases and J by 5 bases, and 15 bases separated the two germline ends. The CDR3 protein is CATQASEGETQYF. CDR3 bases: TGTGCCACCCAAGCCTCCGAGGGGGAGACCCAGTACTTC.

The rearrangement links TRBV4-3 to TRBJ1-5, with a possible D match to TRBD1 (6 bases). Germline V gene lookup returns CDR1 LGHNA and CDR2 YSLEER. This CDR3 spans 15 amino acids. V was shortened by 0 bases and J by 4 bases, with 10 bases between the two germline ends. The CDR3 loop is CASSQDTGLNQPQHF. The DNA of the CDR3 is TGCGCCAGCAGCCAAGATACAGGGCTTAATCAGCCCCAGCATTTT.